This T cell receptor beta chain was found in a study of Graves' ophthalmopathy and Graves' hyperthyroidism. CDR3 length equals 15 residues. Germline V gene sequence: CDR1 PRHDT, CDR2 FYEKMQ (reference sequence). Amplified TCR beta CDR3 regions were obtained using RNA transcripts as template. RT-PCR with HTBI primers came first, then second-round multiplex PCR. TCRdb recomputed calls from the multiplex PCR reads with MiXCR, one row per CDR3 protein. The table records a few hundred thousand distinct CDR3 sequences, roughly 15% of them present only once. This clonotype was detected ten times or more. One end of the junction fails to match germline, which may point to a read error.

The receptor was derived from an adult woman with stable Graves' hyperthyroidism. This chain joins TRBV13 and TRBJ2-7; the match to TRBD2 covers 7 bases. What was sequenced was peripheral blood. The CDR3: CASLGRREPPYEQYF. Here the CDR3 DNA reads TGTGCCAGCCTAGGGAGGCGGGAGCCCCCCTACGAACAGTACTTC.